This T cell receptor (beta chain) was sequenced for a study of blood T cell repertoires in COVID-19. The study drew participants aged 18 to 89 years from approximately 25 US areas. Cohort assignment relied on participant-reported clinical history. Either two negative PCRs, clearance, or symptom resolution qualified Cohort 3 donors as recovered. Profiled with immunoSEQ multiplex PCR; TCRdb holds only in-frame clones, not every one. The data contain about 270,000 clones, approximately 90% of them singletons. Per the germline V gene, CDR1 is SQVTM and CDR2 is ANQGSEA. The V end lost 2 bases, the J end lost 2 bases, and 7 bases lay between the germline ends. The CDR3 length is 13 residues.

This TCR was sampled from a woman aged 45 to 65 who had recovered from COVID-19. The sequenced material came from PBMCs or T cells enriched from blood (not recorded which). The chain recombines TRBV29-1 with TRBJ1-3, with D possibly being TRBD1 (5 bases). The DNA of the CDR3 is TGCAGCGTTGAATCGGGGGCTGGAAACACCATATATTTT. Translated: CSVESGAGNTIYF.